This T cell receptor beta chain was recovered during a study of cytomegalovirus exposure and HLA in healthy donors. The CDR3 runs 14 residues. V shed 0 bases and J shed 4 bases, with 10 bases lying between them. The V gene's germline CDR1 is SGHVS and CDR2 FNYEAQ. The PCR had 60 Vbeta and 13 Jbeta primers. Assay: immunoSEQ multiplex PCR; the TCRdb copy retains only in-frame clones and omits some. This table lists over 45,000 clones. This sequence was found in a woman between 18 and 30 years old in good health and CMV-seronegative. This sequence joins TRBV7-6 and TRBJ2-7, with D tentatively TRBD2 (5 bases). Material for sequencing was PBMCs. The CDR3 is CASSLAGVGYEQYF. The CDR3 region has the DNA TGTGCCAGCAGCTTAGCGGGAGTTGGATACGAGCAGTACTTC. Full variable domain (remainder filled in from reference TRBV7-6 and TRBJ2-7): GAGVSQSPRYKVTKRGQDVALRCDPISGHVSLYWYRQALGQGPEFLTYFNYEAQQDKSGLPNDRFSAERPEGSISTLTIQRTEQRDSAMYRCASSLAGVGYEQYFGPGTRLTVT.